This T cell receptor (beta chain) is drawn from a study of cytomegalovirus exposure and HLA in healthy donors (dated by TCRdb to the late 2010s). Context from the whole study: An earlier analysis of some 600 of the donors reported approximately 300 Gb of sequence data and around 100 million unique TCR beta sequences obtained from roughly 170 million T cells. About 310 gigabases of sequencing data and approximately 85 million unique TCR sequences were included in an early release covering 500 to 750 HLA-typed donors. Among the roughly 380 genotyped donors, around 81% belonged to the genetic ancestry cluster associated with self-reported Caucasian donors. The study aimed to test whether cataloging public T cell receptors could reveal signatures of past pathogen exposure. The T cell repertoires of some 670 subjects were profiled by immunosequencing and related to cytomegalovirus serostatus. In addition to the first cohort of hundreds of subjects, a separate validation cohort of approximately 110 different subjects was used. High-throughput TCR immunosequencing, statistical association of individual TCRs with disease status, and machine learning were combined to predict cytomegalovirus infection status. To study patterns of TCR occurrence, a later analysis re-analyzed previously published TCR beta repertoires from 600 to 750 donors and added high-resolution HLA genotyping. In the later analysis, no new phenotypic data were used to find candidate immune exposures; instead, reliance was placed on TCR beta sequences and their occurrence across donors. An earlier analysis of several hundred of the donors used high-throughput TCR beta sequencing to judge whether each TCR beta V gene segment behaved as functional or pseudogenic. Alongside the repertoire data, information on donor age, sex, ethnicity and CMV serostatus was compiled. In a later genetic analysis, genome-wide SNP genotypes for 398 of the 666 donors were used, and that subset was treated as a discovery cohort. All discovery cohort repertoires had been generated on a single sequencing platform. HLA typing included class I and class II loci at four-digit resolution. Typing coverage differed by locus: A, B, C, DRB1 and DQB1 were typed in about 629-640 donors, DQA1 in about 560, DPA1 in 600 to 610, and DPB1 in just under 490. Four to six DR-DQ haplotypes were handled as single units for association and clustering, since linkage in the cohort was strong. Across approximately 420 genotyped donors of the cohort, an average of approximately 240,000 unique TCR beta nucleotide sequences per donor were sequenced, and around 19% of those sequences were non-productive. Overall study results and their limits: In a later genetic analysis, a missense DCLRE1C variant was associated with V-gene and J-gene trimming of TCR beta chains, and the association was replicated in an independent cohort. A later analysis found that TCR association rates varied across HLA loci, with DRB1 alleles showing the most associated TCRs and HLA-C alleles the fewest. Linkage disequilibrium might explain the correlated functional status among segregating V segments, but an unknown experimental factor could not be ruled out. The classifier was reported to diagnose cytomegalovirus status with high specificity and sensitivity in both the original and validation cohorts. A later analysis reported that several top co-occurrence clusters appeared linked to parvovirus B19, influenza, CMV and Epstein-Barr virus. For the cohort, immune exposure information was limited to CMV serostatus. Presence/absence analyses assumed roughly uniform sequencing depth across donors, an assumption that may not hold. According to a later analysis, most CMV-associated TCR beta chains appeared to be HLA-restricted, and the HLA associations seemed to be driven largely by CMV exposure. A cluster of highly shared sequence variants was judged likely to represent a technical artifact of the sequencing pipeline. In an earlier analysis of 450 to 750 of the donors, most TCR beta V segments appeared in productive rearrangements about 87% or about 30% of the time, broadly matching IMGT annotations. The cohort was sequenced for TCR beta chains only, and without alpha or paired-chain data the features that could be detected were limited. It was suggested by the authors that the approach could potentially be generalized to other disease states and immunological phenotypes. Most TCR sequences were seen in very few donors, while some public TCRs were found in many individuals. A further reported finding was that TCR beta sequences accurately predicted the HLA-A and HLA-B alleles for most subjects in the first cohort. Assigning TCR associations to individual alleles was difficult when HLA alleles, especially DR and DQ, strongly co-occurred. In a later analysis, HLA-associated TCR beta chains were found to be more clonally expanded and to have lower generation probabilities than equally common non-associated chains. Three of the identified cytomegalovirus-associated TCR beta chains were confirmed in vitro to be specific for cytomegalovirus antigens. A later genetic analysis reported fewer N-insertions in productive TCRs among donors in an Asian-associated ancestry cluster than the roughly 670-donor mean. The earlier analysis of some 560 of the donors excluded about 16 rarely observed V segments, including chromosome 9 orphons, because counts were too low. The study gave a list of 150 to 200 TCR beta chains associated with cytomegalovirus. Specific HLA alleles were associated with 15,000 to 20,000 TCR beta sequences at a false discovery rate of 0.05 in a later analysis. Some IMGT-functional V segments, including TRBV6-2 and TRBV6-3, could not be distinguished by the 87-base-pair reads and were therefore excluded. HLA typing was unavailable for some donors at each locus, so association tests used only the typed subset.

Preparation of the library involved the immunoSEQ multiplex PCR assay. For the multiplex PCR, a mixture combining 60 forward primers for TCR Vbeta segments and 13 reverse primers for TCR Jbeta segments was used. Amplification of the CDR3 region of rearranged TCR beta genes was performed with a multiplex PCR assay on genomic DNA. The Illumina HiSeq System was used to sequence the amplified TCR beta libraries as 87-base-pair reads. On the study's bioinformatics: A later analysis counted approximately 84 million unique TCR beta chains across the 600 to 850 repertoires, and some 11 million of these chains were shared by at least two donors. Raw reads were error-corrected and collapsed into unique sequences by a nearest-neighbor algorithm in which closely related sequences were merged to remove PCR and sequencing errors. CDR3 sequences were aligned to IMGT reference sequences to assign V, D and J gene segments. For a sequence to be retained, at least a six-nucleotide match to both a V gene segment and a J gene segment was required. Rearrangements were classified as productive when the CDR3 lacked stop codons and remained in frame with V and J, and all other rearrangements were classified as non-productive. Following IMGT convention, CDR3 was defined as the stretch from the second conserved V-encoded cysteine up to the conserved J-encoded phenylalanine. The earlier analysis of fewer than 700 of the donors excluded sequences that lacked an unambiguous match to a single V gene segment. In an earlier analysis of almost 600 of the donors, a V segment was called functional when productive rearrangements were above 56.7%, and segregating when the standard deviation between donors exceeded 5%. A statistical classification framework was built to diagnose cytomegalovirus status from the catalog of TCR beta chain sequences. A later analysis assigned V and J genes by comparing TCR nucleotide sequences with IMGT/GENE-DB human TR gene sequences. A later analysis assigned CDR3 sequences and most-parsimonious VDJ recombination scenarios with the TCRdist pipeline. In a later analysis, every TCR beta chain was defined by the combination of its CDR3 amino acid sequence and its V-gene family, and reads without a unique V-gene family were dropped. As a way to deal with suspected cross-contamination and a sequencing artifact, a later analysis dropped 592 nucleotide sequences that were highly shared and had low generation probability. In a later analysis, a clonal expansion index for each public chain was calculated from normalized within-repertoire ranks of inferred template counts. Generation probabilities in a later analysis came from a VDJ recombination model fitted to out-of-frame rearrangements, and those results were checked against IGoR. In a later analysis, hypergeometric tests were used to score TCR-TCR, TCR-HLA and TCR-CMV co-occurrence, with a repertoire-size bias correction applied to TCR pairs. A later analysis estimated false discovery rates by permuting HLA or CMV assignments 20 times. In a later analysis, co-occurring TCRs were grouped using DBSCAN, and TCRdist sequence similarity was added for clustering within HLA-allele-positive subsets. Co-occurrence clustering excluded repertoires with fewer than 30,000 or more than 120,000 public chains, plus five with anomalous nucleotide sharing. TCRdb mirrors the immuneACCESS table, restricted to in-frame sequences. Some clones are absent from its copies; in checked studies, under half trace to an unresolved V gene, and the reason for the others is unknown. V and J calls and clone size are as listed in that table; D and trimming were resolved from the DNA. This sample holds about 120,000 clones; 81% were observed only once. Roughly 2.4% of the sample goes to the ten largest clones.

Remarks on this clone: This clone's antigen is unknown. It has no much larger one-base neighbor in the sample; base qualities were not kept.

V drops 0 bases and J drops 2 bases, leaving 7 bases in between. The CDR3 covers 14 residues, taking in both the cysteine and the phenylalanine. Only CDR3 DNA remains: 42 bases, in frame from the first base. Reading the germline V gene gives CDR1 SGHVS and CDR2 FQNEAQ. The cohort was made up of around 720 healthy bone marrow donors. All cohort members were sampled while nominally healthy, although unrecorded immune exposures were likely present. The donor tested CMV seronegative, placing the donor among the approximately 360 seronegative members of the cohort. A peripheral blood sample was collected from each donor, and TCR beta sequencing was performed on peripheral blood mononuclear cells. The Qiagen DNeasy Blood Extraction Kit was used to extract genomic DNA from the blood cell samples.

Material: PBMCs. The clonotype comes from a woman aged 40 to 50 in good health and CMV-seronegative. The sequence joins TRBV7-8 to TRBJ2-5; too little of a D gene remains to name it. The DNA is TGTGCCAGCAGCTTAGCAGTACTACAAGAGACCCAGTACTTC. Translated, this gives CASSLAVLQETQYF.